This TCR beta chain was sequenced in a study of read filtering for tumor transcriptome and immune sequencing. Study summary: IR-seq gave about 3.5 to 10.27 million TCR reads per sample; RNA-seq gave roughly 80 to 1273.

Germline lookup yields CDR1 SGHRS and CDR2 YFSETQ. The CDR3 spans 17 residues. V was pared by 1 base and J by 0 bases, with 14 bases between. This clonotype was seen at least ten times. Its matching antigen is unknown. The library was built from around 400 ng RNA with molecular barcoded adaptors for alpha/delta and beta/gamma chains. TCRdb passed the reads through MiXCR, listing each CDR3 protein once. This table holds approximately 24,000 distinct CDR3 sequences, 22% found once. Findings and caveats of the study: Correlation between methods rose after single-read clonotypes were removed.

Every patient had bone marrow sampled while the disease was active. The V and J genes are TRBV5-1 and TRBJ1-5; D unclear. The material sequenced was a population of CD138-negative cells sorted from bone marrow. This TCR was sampled from a donor over 35 with multiple myeloma. CDR3 residues: CASSLKNLESSNQPQHF. The CDR3 DNA reads TGCGCCAGCAGCTTGAAAAATCTGGAGTCTAGCAATCAGCCCCAGCATTTT.